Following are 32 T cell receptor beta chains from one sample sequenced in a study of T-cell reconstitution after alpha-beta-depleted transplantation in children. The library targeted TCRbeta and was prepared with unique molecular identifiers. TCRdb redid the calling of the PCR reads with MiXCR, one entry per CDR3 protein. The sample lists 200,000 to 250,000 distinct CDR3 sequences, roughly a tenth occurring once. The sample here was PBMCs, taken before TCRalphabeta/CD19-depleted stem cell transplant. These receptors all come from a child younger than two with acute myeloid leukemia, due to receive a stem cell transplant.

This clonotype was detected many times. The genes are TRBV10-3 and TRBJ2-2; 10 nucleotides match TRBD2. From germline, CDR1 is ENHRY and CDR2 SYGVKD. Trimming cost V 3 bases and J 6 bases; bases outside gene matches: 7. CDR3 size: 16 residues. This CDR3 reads CAISEESGRASGELFF. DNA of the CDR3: TGTGCCATCAGTGAAGAGAGCGGGAGGGCATCCGGGGAGCTGTTTTTT.

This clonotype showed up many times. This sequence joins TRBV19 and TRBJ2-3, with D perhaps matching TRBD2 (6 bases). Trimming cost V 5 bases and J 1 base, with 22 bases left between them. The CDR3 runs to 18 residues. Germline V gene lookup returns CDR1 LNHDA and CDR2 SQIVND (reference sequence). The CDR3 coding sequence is TGTGCCAGTAGTCTCCAACCCGGGACTGGCCTAGGCACAGATACGCAGTATTTT. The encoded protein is CASSLQPGTGLGTDTQYF.

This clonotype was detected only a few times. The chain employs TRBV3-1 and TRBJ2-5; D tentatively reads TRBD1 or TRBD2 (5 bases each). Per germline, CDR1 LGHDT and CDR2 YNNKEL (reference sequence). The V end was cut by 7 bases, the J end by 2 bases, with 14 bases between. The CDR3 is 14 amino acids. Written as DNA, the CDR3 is TGTGCCAGCAACCCCGGGACGGATCAAGAGACCCAGTACTTC. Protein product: CASNPGTDQETQYF.

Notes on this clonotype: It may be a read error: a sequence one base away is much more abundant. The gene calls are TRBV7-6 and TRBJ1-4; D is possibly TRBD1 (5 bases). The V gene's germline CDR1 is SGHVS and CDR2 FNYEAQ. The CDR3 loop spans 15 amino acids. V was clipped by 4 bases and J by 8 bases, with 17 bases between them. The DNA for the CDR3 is TGTGCCAGCAGCTCTGATACCAGGGCTAGCGAAAAACTGTTTTTT. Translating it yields CASSSDTRASEKLFF.

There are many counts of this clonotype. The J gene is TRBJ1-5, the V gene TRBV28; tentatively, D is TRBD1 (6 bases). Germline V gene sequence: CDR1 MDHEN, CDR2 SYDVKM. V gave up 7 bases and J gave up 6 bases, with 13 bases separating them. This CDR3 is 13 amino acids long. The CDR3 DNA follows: TGTGCCAGCAACCGGGCAGGGGTTCAGCCCCAGCATTTT. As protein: CASNRAGVQPQHF.

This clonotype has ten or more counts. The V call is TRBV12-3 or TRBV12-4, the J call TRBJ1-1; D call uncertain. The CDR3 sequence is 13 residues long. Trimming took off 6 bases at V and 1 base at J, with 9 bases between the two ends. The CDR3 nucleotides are TGTGCCAGCAGCTCGCAAGAGAACACTGAAGCTTTCTTT. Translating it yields CASSSQENTEAFF.

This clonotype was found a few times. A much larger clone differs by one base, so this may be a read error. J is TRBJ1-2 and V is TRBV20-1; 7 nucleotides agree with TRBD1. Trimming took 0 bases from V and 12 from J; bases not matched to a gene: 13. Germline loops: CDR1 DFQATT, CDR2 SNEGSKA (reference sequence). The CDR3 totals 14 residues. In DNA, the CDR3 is TGCAGTGCTAGAGATGGGCCCATAGGGGGCGGCCACACCTTC. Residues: CSARDGPIGGGHTF.

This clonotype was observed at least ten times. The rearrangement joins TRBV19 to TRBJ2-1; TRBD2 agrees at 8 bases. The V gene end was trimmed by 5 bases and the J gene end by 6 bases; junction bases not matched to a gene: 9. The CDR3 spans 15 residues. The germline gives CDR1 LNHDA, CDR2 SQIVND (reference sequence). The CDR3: CASSPSRTSSNEQFF. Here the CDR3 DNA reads TGTGCCAGTAGTCCTAGTAGGACTAGCTCCAATGAGCAGTTCTTC.

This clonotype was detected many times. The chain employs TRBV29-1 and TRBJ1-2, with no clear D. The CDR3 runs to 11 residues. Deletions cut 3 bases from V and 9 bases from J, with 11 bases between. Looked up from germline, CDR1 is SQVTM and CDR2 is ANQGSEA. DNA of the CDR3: TGCAGCGTTGACGGGAGGACGAGCTACACCTTC. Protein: CSVDGRTSYTF. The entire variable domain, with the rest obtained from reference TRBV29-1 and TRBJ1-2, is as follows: SAVISQKPSRDICQRGTSLTIQCQVDSQVTMMFWYRQQPGQSLTLIATANQGSEATYESGFVIDKFPISRPNLTFSTLTVSNMSPEDSSIYLCSVDGRTSYTFGSGTRLTVV.

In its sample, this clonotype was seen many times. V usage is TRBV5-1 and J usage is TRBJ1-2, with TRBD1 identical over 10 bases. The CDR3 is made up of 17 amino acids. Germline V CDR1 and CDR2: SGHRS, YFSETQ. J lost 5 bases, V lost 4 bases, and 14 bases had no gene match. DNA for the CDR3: TGCGCCAGCAGCCCTAGCCCCGGGACAGGGGTTGAGTATGGCTACACCTTC. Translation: CASSPSPGTGVEYGYTF. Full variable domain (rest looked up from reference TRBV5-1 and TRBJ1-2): KAGVTQTPRYLIKTRGQQVTLSCSPISGHRSVSWYQQTPGQGLQFLFEYFSETQRNKGNFPGRFSGRQFSNSRSEMNVSTLELGDSALYLCASSPSPGTGVEYGYTFGSGTRLTVV.

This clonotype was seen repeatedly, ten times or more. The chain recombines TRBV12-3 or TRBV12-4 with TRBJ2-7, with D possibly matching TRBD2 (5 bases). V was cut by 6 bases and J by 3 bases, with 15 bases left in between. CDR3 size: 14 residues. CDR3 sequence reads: CASSHTTRDYEQYF. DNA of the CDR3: TGTGCCAGCAGCCATACTACCCGGGACTACGAGCAGTACTTC.

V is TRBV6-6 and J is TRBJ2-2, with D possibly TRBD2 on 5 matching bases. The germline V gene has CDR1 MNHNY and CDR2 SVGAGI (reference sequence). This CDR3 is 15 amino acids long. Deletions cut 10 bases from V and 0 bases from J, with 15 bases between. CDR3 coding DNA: TGTGCCACCAAAGGCTCGGGGACGAACACCGGGGAGCTGTTTTTT. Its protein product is CATKGSGTNTGELFF.

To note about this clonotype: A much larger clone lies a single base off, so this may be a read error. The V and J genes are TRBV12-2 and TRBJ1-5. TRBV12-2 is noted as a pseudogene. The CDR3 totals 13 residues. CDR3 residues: CASHAATWQPQHF. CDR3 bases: TGTGCAAGTCACGCTGCTACGTGGCAGCCCCAGCATTTT.

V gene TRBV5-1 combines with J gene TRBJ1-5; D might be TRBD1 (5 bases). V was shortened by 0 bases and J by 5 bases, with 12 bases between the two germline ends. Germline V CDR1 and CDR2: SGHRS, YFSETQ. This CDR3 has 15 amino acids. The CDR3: CASSLAAGRDQPQHF. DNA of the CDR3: TGCGCCAGCAGCTTGGCCGCAGGGAGGGATCAGCCCCAGCATTTT.

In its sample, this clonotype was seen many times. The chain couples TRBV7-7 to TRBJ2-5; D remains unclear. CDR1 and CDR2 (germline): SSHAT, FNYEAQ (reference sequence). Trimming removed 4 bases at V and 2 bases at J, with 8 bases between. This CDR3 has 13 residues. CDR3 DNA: TGTGCCAGCAGCTCCCTCCAGCAAGAGACCCAGTACTTC. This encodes CASSSLQQETQYF. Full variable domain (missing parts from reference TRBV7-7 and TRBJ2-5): GAGVSQSPRYKVTKRGQDVTLRCDPISSHATLYWYQQALGQGPEFLTYFNYEAQPDKSGLPSDRFSAERPEGSISTLTIQRTEQRDSAMYRCASSSLQQETQYFGPGTRLLVL.

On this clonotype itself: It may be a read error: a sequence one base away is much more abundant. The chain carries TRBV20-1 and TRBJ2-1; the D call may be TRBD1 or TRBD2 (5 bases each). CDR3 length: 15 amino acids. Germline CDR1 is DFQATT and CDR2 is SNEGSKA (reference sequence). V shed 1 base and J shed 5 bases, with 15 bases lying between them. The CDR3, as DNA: TGCAGTGCTAGAGGCCGGGACCTGAAGGACAATGAGCAGTTCTTC. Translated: CSARGRDLKDNEQFF.

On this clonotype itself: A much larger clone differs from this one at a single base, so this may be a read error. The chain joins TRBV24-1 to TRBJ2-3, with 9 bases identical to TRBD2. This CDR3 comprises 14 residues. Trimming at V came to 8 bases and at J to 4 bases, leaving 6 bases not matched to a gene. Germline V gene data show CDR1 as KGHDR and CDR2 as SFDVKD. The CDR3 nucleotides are TGTGCCACCAATGGCGGGAGGGCCCCAGATACGCAGTATTTT. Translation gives CATNGGRAPDTQYF.

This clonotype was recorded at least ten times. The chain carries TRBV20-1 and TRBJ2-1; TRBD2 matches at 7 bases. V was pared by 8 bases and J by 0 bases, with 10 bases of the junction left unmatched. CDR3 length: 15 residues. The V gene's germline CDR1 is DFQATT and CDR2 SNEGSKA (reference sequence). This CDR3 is CSLRLAAFSYNEQFF. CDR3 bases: TGCAGTTTACGTCTAGCGGCCTTCTCCTACAATGAGCAGTTCTTC.

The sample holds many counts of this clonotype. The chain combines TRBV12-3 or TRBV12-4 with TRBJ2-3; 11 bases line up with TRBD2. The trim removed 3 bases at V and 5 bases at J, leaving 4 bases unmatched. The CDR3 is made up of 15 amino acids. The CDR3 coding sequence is TGTGCCAGCAGTTTGCGAACTAGCGGGAGAGATACGCAGTATTTT. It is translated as CASSLRTSGRDTQYF.

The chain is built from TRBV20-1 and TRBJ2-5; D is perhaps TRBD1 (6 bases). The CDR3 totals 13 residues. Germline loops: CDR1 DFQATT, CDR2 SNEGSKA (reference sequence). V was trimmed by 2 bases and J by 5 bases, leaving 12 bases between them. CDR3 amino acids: CSARNHREETQYF. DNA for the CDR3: TGCAGTGCTAGAAACCACAGGGAGGAGACCCAGTACTTC.

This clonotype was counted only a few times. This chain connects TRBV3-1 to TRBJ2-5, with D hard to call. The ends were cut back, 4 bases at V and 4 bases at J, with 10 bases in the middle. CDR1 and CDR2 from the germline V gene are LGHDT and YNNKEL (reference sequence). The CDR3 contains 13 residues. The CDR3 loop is CASSPRSSETQYF. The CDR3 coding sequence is TGTGCCAGCAGCCCCCGGTCGTCAGAGACCCAGTACTTC.

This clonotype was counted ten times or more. The CDR3 region is CASSLGLFDRRFGDSPLHF. DNA of the CDR3: TGTGCCAGCAGCTTAGGACTATTTGATCGGAGATTCGGGGATTCACCCCTCCACTTT. The chain links TRBV11-2 to TRBJ1-6, with D unresolved. The CDR3 is made up of 19 amino acids. Germline lookup yields CDR1 SGHAT and CDR2 FQNNGV. V shed 1 base and J shed 8 bases, with 24 bases lying between them.

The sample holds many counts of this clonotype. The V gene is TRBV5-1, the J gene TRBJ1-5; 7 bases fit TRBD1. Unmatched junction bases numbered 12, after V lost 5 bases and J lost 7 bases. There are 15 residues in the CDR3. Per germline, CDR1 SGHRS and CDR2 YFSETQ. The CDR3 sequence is CASSPEGGGGQPQHF. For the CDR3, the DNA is TGCGCCAGCAGTCCTGAAGGGGGCGGTGGGCAGCCCCAGCATTTT.

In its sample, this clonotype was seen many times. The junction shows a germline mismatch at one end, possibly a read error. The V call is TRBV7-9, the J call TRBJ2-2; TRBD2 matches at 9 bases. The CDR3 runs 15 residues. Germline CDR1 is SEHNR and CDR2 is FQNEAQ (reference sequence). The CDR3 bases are TGTGCCAGCCTCCAGGCGACTAGCGGATCTCGGGAGGTGTTTTTT. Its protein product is CASLQATSGSREVFF.

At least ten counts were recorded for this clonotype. CDR3 sequence (DNA): TGTGCCAGTAGAATGGGGGGCCGAGAGACCCAGTACTTC. The encoded protein is CASRMGGRETQYF. This chain joins TRBV19 and TRBJ2-5; possibly TRBD1 or TRBD2 for D (6 bases each). The V gene's germline CDR1 is LNHDA and CDR2 SQIVND (reference sequence). V was pared by 6 bases and J by 4 bases, with 12 bases between. The length of the CDR3 is 13 residues.

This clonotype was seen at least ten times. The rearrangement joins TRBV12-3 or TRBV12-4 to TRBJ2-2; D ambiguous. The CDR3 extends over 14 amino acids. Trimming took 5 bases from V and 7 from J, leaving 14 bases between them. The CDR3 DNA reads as TGTGCCAGCAGTACTGAAGGGCGAGGCGGGGAGCTGTTTTTT. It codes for CASSTEGRGGELFF.

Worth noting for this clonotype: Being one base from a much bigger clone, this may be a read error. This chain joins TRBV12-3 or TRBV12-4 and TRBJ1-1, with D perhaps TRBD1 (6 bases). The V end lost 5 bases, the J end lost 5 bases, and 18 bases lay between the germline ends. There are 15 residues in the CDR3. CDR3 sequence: CASSPNPTGRTEAFF. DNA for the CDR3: TGTGCCAGCAGTCCCAATCCGACAGGAAGAACTGAAGCTTTCTTT.

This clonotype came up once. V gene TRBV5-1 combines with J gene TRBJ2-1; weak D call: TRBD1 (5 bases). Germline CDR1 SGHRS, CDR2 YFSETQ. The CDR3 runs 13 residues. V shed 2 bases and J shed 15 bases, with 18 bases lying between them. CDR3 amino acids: CASSLKESGQVFF. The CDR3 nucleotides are TGCGCCAGCAGCTTAAAGGAGTCTGGACAAGTGTTCTTC.

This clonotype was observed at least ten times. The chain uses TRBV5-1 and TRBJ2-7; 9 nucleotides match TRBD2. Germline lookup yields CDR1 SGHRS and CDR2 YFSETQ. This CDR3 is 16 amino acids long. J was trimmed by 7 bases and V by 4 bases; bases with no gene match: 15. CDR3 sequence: CASSPSRAGGPNEQYF. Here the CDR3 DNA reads TGCGCCAGCAGCCCCAGCCGGGCGGGAGGGCCGAATGAGCAGTACTTC.

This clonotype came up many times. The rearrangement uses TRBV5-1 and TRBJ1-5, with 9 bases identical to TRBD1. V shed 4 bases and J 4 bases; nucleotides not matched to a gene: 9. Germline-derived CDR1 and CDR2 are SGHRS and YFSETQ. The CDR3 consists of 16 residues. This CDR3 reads CASSPQPGQGNQPQHF. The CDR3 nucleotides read TGCGCCAGCAGCCCCCAACCGGGACAGGGAAATCAGCCCCAGCATTTT.

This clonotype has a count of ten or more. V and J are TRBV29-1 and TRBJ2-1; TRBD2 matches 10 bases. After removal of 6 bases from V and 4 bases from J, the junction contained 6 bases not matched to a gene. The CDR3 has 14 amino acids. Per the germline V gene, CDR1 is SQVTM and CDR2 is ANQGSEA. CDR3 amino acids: CSVVAGGIYNEQFF. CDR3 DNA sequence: TGCAGCGTGGTAGCGGGGGGTATATACAATGAGCAGTTCTTC.

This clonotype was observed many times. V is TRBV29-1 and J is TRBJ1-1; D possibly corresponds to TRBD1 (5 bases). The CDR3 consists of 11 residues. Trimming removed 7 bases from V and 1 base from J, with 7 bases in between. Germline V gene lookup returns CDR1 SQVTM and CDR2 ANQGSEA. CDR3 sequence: CSGQSNTEAFF. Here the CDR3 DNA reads TGCAGCGGACAGTCGAACACTGAAGCTTTCTTT.